This is a list of T cell receptor beta chains from one sample in a study of Ad26.COV2.S vaccination and SARS-CoV-2 variants. Only in-frame clones appear in the TCRdb table, and some are missing; sequencing was by immunoSEQ multiplex PCR. Here the sample spans 500,000 or so clones, 89% being singletons. The material was peripheral blood, obtained in a trial of Ad26.COV2.S vaccine versus placebo. These receptors came from a person aged 18 to 59 who received the Ad26.COV2.S COVID-19 vaccine or a placebo. The CDR3 runs from the conserved cysteine through the conserved F or W. Each record gives: clone size, J gene, V gene, D gene, CDR3 DNA, CDR3 protein. D genes are given only for firm matches. Rows give clone size only sometimes, using once, few, many, or a class for an expanded clone.

- TRBJ2-6 TRBV20-1 - TGCAGTGCTAGTGTACAAGCGGCTGGGGCCAACGTCCTGACTTTC CSASVQAAGANVLTF
- TRBJ1-5 TRBV12-3/TRBV12-4 TRBD1 TGTGCCAGCAGGGGGACAGAAAATCAGCCCCAGCATTTT CASRGTENQPQHF
- TRBJ1-1 TRBV6-2/TRBV6-3 - TGTGCCAGCAGTTACAGGGGAGGATCTGAAGCTTTCTTT CASSYRGGSEAFF
- TRBJ1-4 TRBV18 TRBD1 TGTGCCAGCTCACCGGGACAGGGGTATGAAAAACTGTTTTTT CASSPGQGYEKLFF
- TRBJ1-5 TRBV19 - TGTGCCAGTAGTCTCCGGCCCAGTAGCAATCAGCCCCAGCATTTT CASSLRPSSNQPQHF
- TRBJ1-1 TRBV4-1 - TGCGCCAGCAGCCAAGATAGGAGGCGGAGGGCTTTCTTT CASSQDRRRRAFF
- TRBJ1-6 TRBV28 - TGTGCCAGCAGTTTGGGGACGGATAATTCACCCCTCCACTTT CASSLGTDNSPLHF
- TRBJ1-3 TRBV7-9 - TGTGCCAGCAGCTTAGCGGGTACCGCTGGAAACACCATATATTTT CASSLAGTAGNTIYF
- TRBJ1-3 TRBV5-4 - TGTGCCAGCAGCTTGGATGGAAACACCATATATTTT CASSLDGNTIYF
- TRBJ1-2 TRBV7-2 TRBD1 TGTGCCAGCAGCTTAGTACGACAGGGGGCAGGGGGCTACACCTTC CASSLVRQGAGGYTF
- TRBJ1-1 TRBV5-1 - TGCGCCAGCAGCTTGCAGCAGGGTCACACTGAAGCTTTCTTT CASSLQQGHTEAFF
- TRBJ2-1 TRBV19 - TGTGCCAGTAGTATCTGGGGCACGGGTTACGGGAATGAGCAGTTCTTC CASSIWGTGYGNEQFF
- TRBJ2-1 TRBV4-1 TRBD2 TGCGCCAGCAGCCAACCAGGACTAGCGGGCAAGTACAATGAGCAGTTCTTC CASSQPGLAGKYNEQFF
- TRBJ2-1 TRBV28 TRBD2 TGTGCCAGCAGTTTAGGCGGGGGGAGCTCCTACAATGAGCAGTTCTTC CASSLGGGSSYNEQFF
- TRBJ1-1 TRBV29-1 - TGCAGCGTCCGTATACCGCGGAACACTGAAGCTTTCTTT CSVRIPRNTEAFF
- TRBJ1-2 TRBV18 - TGTGCCAGCTCACCAGCTACGGGCCTCATCTTAGGCTACACCTTC CASSPATGLILGYTF
- TRBJ1-4 TRBV12-3/TRBV12-4 - TGTGCCAGCAGTTCCGGGATTAATGAAAAACTGTTTTTT CASSSGINEKLFF
few TRBJ1-1 TRBV10-3 - TGTGCCATCGGGAACGGACAGCTGAACACTGAAGCTTTCTTT CAIGNGQLNTEAFF
- TRBJ1-1 TRBV12-3/TRBV12-4 - TGTGCCAGCAGTTTTCGGCAAGCTTTCTTT CASSFRQAFF
many TRBJ1-2 TRBV6-6 - TGTGCCAGCAGCCCGCTGAGCTATGGCTACACCTTC CASSPLSYGYTF
- TRBJ1-2 TRBV30 - TGTGCCTGGAGGGCTAAAGCGTCTAACTATGGCTACACCTTC CAWRAKASNYGYTF
- TRBJ1-6 TRBV7-3 TRBD1 TGTGCCAGCAGCTTACGACAGGGCTCACCCCTCCACTTT CASSLRQGSPLHF
once TRBJ2-3 TRBV11-3 - TGTGCCAGCAGCTTTGGGGGAAGCACAGATACGCAGTATTTT CASSFGGSTDTQYF
- TRBJ2-1 TRBV19 - TGTGCCAGTAGTCCCGGAGGATACAATGAGCAGTTCTTC CASSPGGYNEQFF
- TRBJ2-5 TRBV30 - TGTGCCACCAAAGCCGGGACCTTCGGGACCCAGTACTTC CATKAGTFGTQYF
- TRBJ2-5 TRBV6-5 - TGTGCCAGCAGTTACGAGGAGGGATGGACCCAGTACTTC CASSYEEGWTQYF
- TRBJ2-2 TRBV27 - TGTGCCAGCAGTTTATCACCCGCGGCAGAGAACACCGGGGAGCTGTTTTTT CASSLSPAAENTGELFF
- TRBJ2-2 TRBV5-1 - TGCGCCAGCAGCTTGAGTCCAGCGGGCGCGGTAACCGGGGAGCTGTTTTTT CASSLSPAGAVTGELFF
- TRBJ2-2 TRBV2 - TGTGCCACAAGCGGGCCGAACACCGGGGAGCTGTTTTTT CATSGPNTGELFF
few TRBJ2-5 TRBV11-3 - TGTGCCAGCAGCCTGGGGGTCCAAGAGACCCAGTACTTC CASSLGVQETQYF
- TRBJ2-1 TRBV29-1 - TGCAGCGTGAAACACGGGGCTACTATGGGGCAGTTCTTC CSVKHGATMGQFF
- TRBJ2-3 TRBV9 - TGTGCCAGCAGCGTTGGAGTGGGGGAAACAGATACGCAGTATTTT CASSVGVGETDTQYF